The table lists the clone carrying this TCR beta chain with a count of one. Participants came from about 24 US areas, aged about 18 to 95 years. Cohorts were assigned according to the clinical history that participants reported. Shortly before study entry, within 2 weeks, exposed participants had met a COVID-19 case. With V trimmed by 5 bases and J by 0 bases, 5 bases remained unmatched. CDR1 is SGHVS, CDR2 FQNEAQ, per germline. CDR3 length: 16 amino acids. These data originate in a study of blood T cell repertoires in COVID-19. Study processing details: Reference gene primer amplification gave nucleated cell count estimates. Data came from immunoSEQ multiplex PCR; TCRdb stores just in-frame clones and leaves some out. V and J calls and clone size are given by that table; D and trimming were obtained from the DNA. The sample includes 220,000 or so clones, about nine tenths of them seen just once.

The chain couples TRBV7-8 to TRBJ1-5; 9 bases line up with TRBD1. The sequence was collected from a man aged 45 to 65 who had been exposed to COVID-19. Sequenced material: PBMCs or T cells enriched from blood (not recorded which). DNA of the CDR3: TGTGCCAGCAGCGCGGACAGGGGCGCTAGCAATCAGCCCCAGCATTTT. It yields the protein CASSADRGASNQPQHF.